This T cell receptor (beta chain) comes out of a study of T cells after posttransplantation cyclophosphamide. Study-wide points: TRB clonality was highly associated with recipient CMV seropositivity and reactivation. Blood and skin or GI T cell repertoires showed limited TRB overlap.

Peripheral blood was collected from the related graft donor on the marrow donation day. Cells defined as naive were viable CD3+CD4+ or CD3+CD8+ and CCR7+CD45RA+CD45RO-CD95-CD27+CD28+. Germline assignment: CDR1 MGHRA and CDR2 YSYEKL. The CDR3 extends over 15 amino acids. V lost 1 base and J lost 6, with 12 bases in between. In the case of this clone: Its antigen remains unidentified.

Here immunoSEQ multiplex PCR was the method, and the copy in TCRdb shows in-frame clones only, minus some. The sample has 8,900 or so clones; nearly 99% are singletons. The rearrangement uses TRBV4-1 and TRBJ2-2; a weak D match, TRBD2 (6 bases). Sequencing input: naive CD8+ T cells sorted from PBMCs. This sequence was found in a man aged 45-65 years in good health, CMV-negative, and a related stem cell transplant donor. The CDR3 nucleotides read TGCGCCAGCAGCCAAGGGCCCGGGGGTCCCGGGGAGCTGTTTTTT. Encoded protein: CASSQGPGGPGELFF.